These 25 T cell receptor beta chains were sequenced from one sample in a study of T cell repertoires in aging, cancer and after chemotherapy (dated by TCRdb to about 2019). The instrument given in TCRdb is Illumina MiSeq. Using a mixed TRB-A/B primer pool, multiplex touch-down PCR amplified rearranged TRB sequences covering the V, D and J segments. TCRdb reran the public reads through fastp at Q25 and MiXCR, keeping productive beta chains. Rows with a matching CDR3 protein are joined into one entry that keeps the most common DNA and genes. This sample holds about 10,000 distinct CDR3 sequences; 20% to 30% were observed only once. The ten largest clones add up to around 1.4% of the sample. TCR beta rearrangements were amplified from genomic DNA extracted from peripheral blood rather than from sorted cells or RNA. Input material: blood. Every receptor here comes from a human donor in good health.

V gene TRBV4-1 combines with J gene TRBJ2-1; no clear D. Per germline, CDR1 MGHRA and CDR2 YSYEKL. V lost 0 bases and J 5 bases, leaving 8 bases between the germline ends. The CDR3 consists of 14 residues. The DNA for the CDR3 is TGCGCCAGCAGCCAAGACCCCTATCACAATGAGCAGTTCTTC. Encoded protein: CASSQDPYHNEQFF.

By share, this clonotype ranks as medium-sized (0.01 to 0.1%). V and J are TRBV30 and TRBJ2-7; 9 bases line up with TRBD1. The CDR3 is made up of 15 amino acids. Germline loops: CDR1 GTSNPN, CDR2 SVGIG (reference sequence). Losses at the gene ends were 4 bases for V and 2 bases for J; bases not matched to a gene: 9. The CDR3 DNA reads as TGTGCCTGGAAATCTACGGGACAGGGACCCTACGAGCAGTACTTC. It encodes CAWKSTGQGPYEQYF.

In this sample, this clonotype is medium-sized. The CDR3 DNA reads as TGTGCCAGTAGTATAGATCTGGCTAGCGGGAGCAACAATGAGCAGTTCTTC. Its protein product is CASSIDLASGSNNEQFF. This sequence joins TRBV19 and TRBJ2-1, with 10 bases aligning to TRBD2. The CDR3 contains 17 residues. Looked up from germline, CDR1 is LNHDA and CDR2 is SQIVND (reference sequence). V was pared by 0 bases and J by 5 bases, with 7 bases of the junction left unmatched.

The chain carries TRBV6-5 and TRBJ2-7; weak D call: TRBD1 (6 bases). From germline, CDR1 is MNHEY and CDR2 SVGAGI. V lost 0 bases and J 5 bases, leaving 14 bases between the germline ends. The CDR3 has 15 residues. The CDR3 here is CASSYSDSKRDEQYF. The DNA of the CDR3 is TGTGCCAGCAGTTACTCGGACAGCAAGCGAGACGAGCAGTACTTC.

CDR3 in DNA: TGTGCCAGCACGGAGGCCGGACGCGTACTAGCGGGAGTCTACAATGAGCAGTTCTTC. Residues: CASTEAGRVLAGVYNEQFF. This chain connects TRBV7-9 to TRBJ2-1; 11 nucleotides align to TRBD2. Trimming at V came to 7 bases and at J to 3 bases, leaving 17 bases not matched to a gene. CDR1 SEHNR and CDR2 FQNEAQ come from the germline V gene (reference sequence). CDR3 size: 19 residues.

This clonotype was observed once. This chain joins TRBV10-3 and TRBJ2-5; either TRBD1 or TRBD2 may fit D (5 bases each). V dropped 4 bases and J dropped 5 bases, with 14 bases sitting between them. CDR3 size: 14 residues. CDR1 and CDR2 from the germline V gene are ENHRY and SYGVKD. The CDR3 DNA reads as TGTGCCATCAGTGGGGACGGAGGTGGGGAGACCCAGTACTTC. It yields the protein CAISGDGGGETQYF.

This chain connects TRBV30 to TRBJ2-5; TRBD1 might be the D (5 bases). Germline V gene sequence: CDR1 GTSNPN, CDR2 SVGIG (reference sequence). The CDR3 has 13 residues. V was shortened by 0 bases and J by 5 bases, with 10 bases between the two germline ends. CDR3 region: CAWSVPGLETQYF. The CDR3 DNA reads TGTGCCTGGAGTGTTCCAGGGTTGGAGACCCAGTACTTC.

The chain links TRBV28 to TRBJ1-4, with D unresolved. V shed 4 bases and J shed 0 bases, with 9 bases lying between them. The germline CDR1 and CDR2 sequences are MDHEN and SYDVKM. This CDR3 region has 15 residues. The CDR3 bases are TGTGCCAGCAGTTCGATCGGAACAACTAATGAAAAACTGTTTTTT. This encodes CASSSIGTTNEKLFF. Filled out from reference TRBV28 and TRBJ1-4, the complete variable domain reads DVKVTQSSRYLVKRTGEKVFLECVQDMDHENMFWYRQDPGLGLRLIYFSYDVKMKEKGDIPEGYSVSREKKERFSLILESASTNQTSMYLCASSSIGTTNEKLFFGSGTQLSVL.

This clonotype was seen a handful of times. The chain has TRBV7-9 and TRBJ2-6, with 9 bases matching TRBD1. This CDR3 is built from 17 residues. Unmatched junction bases numbered 5, after V lost 5 bases and J lost 0 bases. CDR1 and CDR2 from the germline V gene are SEHNR and FQNEAQ (reference sequence). The CDR3 bases are TGTGCCAGCAGCCGTCCGGGACAGGGCTCTGGGGCCAACGTCCTGACTTTC. Protein product: CASSRPGQGSGANVLTF. The whole variable domain, remainder taken from reference TRBV7-9 and TRBJ2-6, is DTGVSQNPRHKITKRGQNVTFRCDPISEHNRLYWYRQTLGQGPEFLTYFQNEAQLEKSRLLSDRFSAERPKGSFSTLEIQRTEQGDSAMYLCASSRPGQGSGANVLTFGAGSRLTVL.

This clonotype came up a few times. V and J are TRBV20-1 and TRBJ2-7; the D gene is possibly TRBD2 (7 bases). The V gene's germline CDR1 is DFQATT and CDR2 SNEGSKA (reference sequence). The CDR3 has 13 amino acids. The germline V and J ends were trimmed by 6 bases and 1 base, with 13 bases remaining between them. As DNA, the CDR3 is TGCAGTGCCCCTAGGGGGGGTTCCTACGAGCAGTACTTC. Translated, it gives CSAPRGGSYEQYF.

This clonotype has just a few counts. The V gene is TRBV5-1, the J gene TRBJ2-1, with TRBD2 matching 12 bases. Trimming at V came to 4 bases and at J to 5 bases, leaving 10 bases not matched to a gene. CDR3 length: 17 residues. The germline CDR1 and CDR2 sequences are SGHRS and YFSETQ. CDR3 DNA: TGCGCCAGCAGCCCCCACCGGACTAGCGGGACTAACAATGAGCAGTTCTTC. Residues: CASSPHRTSGTNNEQFF.

This clonotype occurred a few times. The J gene is TRBJ1-1, the V gene TRBV28; 8 bases fit TRBD1. Germline values: CDR1 MDHEN, CDR2 SYDVKM. The CDR3 has 18 residues. The V gene end was trimmed by 7 bases and the J gene end by 4 bases; junction bases not matched to a gene: 20. CDR3 loop: CASISTGDLFIVGTEAFF. The DNA of the CDR3 is TGTGCCAGCATCTCGACAGGGGACCTTTTTATTGTGGGCACTGAAGCTTTCTTT.

The chain couples TRBV6-2 or TRBV6-3 to TRBJ1-1; the D is unclear. This CDR3 region has 13 residues. Trimming removed 5 bases at V and 2 bases at J, with 9 bases between. Germline values: CDR1 MNHEY, CDR2 SVGEGT. CDR3 nucleotides: TGTGCCAGCAGTGGATACGCTAACACTGAAGCTTTCTTT. It codes for CASSGYANTEAFF.

This clonotype was seen a few times. This chain links TRBV10-1 with TRBJ2-7; 7 bases align to TRBD1. The trim removed 4 bases at V and 2 bases at J, leaving 5 bases unmatched. Germline V gives CDR1 WNHNN, CDR2 SYGVQD (reference sequence). This CDR3 has 14 residues. DNA of the CDR3: TGCGCCAGCAGTGGGGACAGTGCCCCCTACGAGCAGTACTTC. Translated, it gives CASSGDSAPYEQYF.

This clonotype turned up a few times. V and J are TRBV6-5 and TRBJ2-1; D not certain. The CDR3 has 16 amino acids. Germline V gene data show CDR1 as MNHEY and CDR2 as SVGAGI. Trimming took off 0 bases at V and 0 bases at J, with 9 bases between the two ends. CDR3 sequence (DNA): TGTGCCAGCAGTTACTCTTTCCTATACTCCTACAATGAGCAGTTCTTC. This translates into CASSYSFLYSYNEQFF.

The rearrangement joins TRBV15 to TRBJ2-5; no definite D call. Germline-derived CDR1 and CDR2 are LNHNV and YYDKDF (reference sequence). V shed 1 base and J shed 5 bases, with 14 bases lying between them. This CDR3 contains 15 residues. The CDR3 coding sequence is TGTGCCACCAGCAGAGGCAGAAACCTTGTGGAGACCCAGTACTTC. Translating it yields CATSRGRNLVETQYF.

This clonotype is classed as medium-sized (0.01 to 0.1%). The DNA for the CDR3 is TGTGCCAGCAGTTGGAGGGGGCCCGCCTACGAGCAGTACTTC. Translated, it gives CASSWRGPAYEQYF. This sequence joins TRBV27 and TRBJ2-7; D possibly corresponds to TRBD1 (7 bases). Germline CDR1 is MNHEY and CDR2 is SMNVEV (reference sequence). This CDR3 spans 14 amino acids. Trimming pared 4 bases from V and 2 bases from J, leaving 12 bases between.

In its sample, this clonotype ranks as medium-sized. The rearrangement joins TRBV7-2 to TRBJ2-3; no clear D gene. Trimming stripped 4 bases from V and 0 bases from J, with 2 bases between. The CDR3 consists of 12 residues. Germline CDR1 and CDR2: SGHTA and FQGNSA. The CDR3 DNA reads as TGTGCCAGCAGCTCCAGCACAGATACGCAGTATTTT. Translating gives CASSSSTDTQYF.

This clonotype was detected a few times. V usage is TRBV5-1 and J usage is TRBJ1-1; TRBD1 might be the D (6 bases). The CDR3 totals 13 residues. Looked up from germline, CDR1 is SGHRS and CDR2 is YFSETQ. V was trimmed by 0 bases and J by 4 bases, leaving 7 bases between them. CDR3 DNA sequence: TGCGCCAGCAGCTTGGAACAGGGCACTGAAGCTTTCTTT. Encoded protein: CASSLEQGTEAFF.

For this clonotype: Germline and junction disagree at one end, which may indicate a read error. The chain combines TRBV5-1 with TRBJ2-2; 8 bases align to TRBD2. The length of the CDR3 is 17 residues. The germline gives CDR1 SGHRS, CDR2 YFSETQ. CDR3 sequence reads: CASSSAGSGTNTGELFF. CDR3 nucleotides: TGCGCAAGCAGCTCGGCGGGTAGCGGGACCAACACCGGGGAGCTGTTTTTT.

The rearrangement links TRBV29-1 to TRBJ1-5, with D possibly TRBD1 on 6 matching bases. Germline values: CDR1 SQVTM, CDR2 ANQGSEA. There are 14 residues in the CDR3. V lost 6 bases to trimming and J lost 5 bases, with 17 bases between them. CDR3 sequence (DNA): TGCAGCGTGGACAGAGGGGTCCCCTATCAGCCCCAGCATTTT. This encodes CSVDRGVPYQPQHF.

As for this clonotype: A much larger clone is a single base away; this may be a read error. This chain uses TRBV29-1 with TRBJ2-1; TRBD2 is a possible D gene (5 bases). Germline V CDR1 and CDR2: SQVTM, ANQGSEA. This CDR3 contains 12 residues. The CDR3 DNA follows: TGCAGCGTTGCCATAGCCGGGGATGAGAAGTTCTTC. This codes for CSVAIAGDEKFF.

By sample fraction, this clonotype is medium-sized (0.01 to 0.1%). The V gene is TRBV19, the J gene TRBJ1-1, with D uncertain. There are 12 residues in the CDR3. CDR1 is LNHDA and CDR2 is SQIVND in the germline V gene (reference sequence). V lost 4 bases and J 1 base, leaving 4 bases between the germline ends. The CDR3 coding sequence is TGTGCCAGTAGTAGACGGAACACTGAAGCTTTCTTT. Residues: CASSRRNTEAFF. The full variable domain, its missing parts supplied by reference TRBV19 and TRBJ1-1, is DGGITQSPKYLFRKEGQNVTLSCEQNLNHDAMYWYRQDPGQGLRLIYYSQIVNDFQKGDIAEGYSVSREKKESFPLTVTSAQKNPTAFYLCASSRRNTEAFFGQGTRLTVV.

The chain recombines TRBV28 with TRBJ1-1; 9 positions agree with TRBD1. From germline, CDR1 is MDHEN and CDR2 SYDVKM. V shed 7 bases and J 5 bases; nucleotides not matched to a gene: 11. The CDR3 covers 15 residues. The CDR3 nucleotides read TGTGCCAGCACCCTTTCGGGGACAGGGCGGACTGAAGCTTTCTTT. Its translation is CASTLSGTGRTEAFF.

For this clonotype: A read error may explain this, as a much larger clone is one base away. The V and J genes are TRBV6-1 and TRBJ1-2; D uncertain. This CDR3 spans 13 amino acids. Trimming stripped 1 base from V and 5 bases from J, with 8 bases between. Germline V CDR1 and CDR2: MNHNS, SASEGT. The CDR3 DNA follows: TGTGCCAGCAGTGAAGAGTTACAATATGGCTACACCTTC. It yields the protein CASSEELQYGYTF.